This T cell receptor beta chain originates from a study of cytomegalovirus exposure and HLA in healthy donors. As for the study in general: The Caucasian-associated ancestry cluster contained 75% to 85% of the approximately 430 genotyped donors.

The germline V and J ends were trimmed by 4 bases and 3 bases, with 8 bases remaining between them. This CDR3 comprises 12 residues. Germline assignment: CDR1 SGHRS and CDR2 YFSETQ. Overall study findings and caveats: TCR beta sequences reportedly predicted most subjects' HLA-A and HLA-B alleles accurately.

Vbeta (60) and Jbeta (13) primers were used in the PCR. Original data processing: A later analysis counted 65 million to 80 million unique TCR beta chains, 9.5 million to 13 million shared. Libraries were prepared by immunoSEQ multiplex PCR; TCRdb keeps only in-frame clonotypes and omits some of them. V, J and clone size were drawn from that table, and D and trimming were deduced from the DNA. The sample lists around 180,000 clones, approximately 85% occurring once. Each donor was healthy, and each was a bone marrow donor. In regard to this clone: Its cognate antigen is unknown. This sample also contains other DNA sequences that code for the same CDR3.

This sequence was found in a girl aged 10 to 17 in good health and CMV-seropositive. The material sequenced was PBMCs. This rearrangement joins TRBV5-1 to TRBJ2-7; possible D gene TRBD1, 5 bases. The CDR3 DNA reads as TGCGCCAGCAGCCCTCAGGGCTACGAGCAGTACTTC. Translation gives CASSPQGYEQYF.